This record looks at one T cell receptor (beta chain) sequence and its context. The V and J ends lost 6 bases and 1 base, in that order; junction bases with no gene match: 3. The CDR3 has 13 residues. Germline values: CDR1 MNHEY, CDR2 SVGAGI. The sample originates from a study of T cells after yellow fever vaccination. TCRdb used MiXCR to reprocess the 5' RACE reads, holding one entry per CDR3 protein. The profile covers 250,000 to 400,000 distinct CDR3 sequences, with 3.5% to 4.5% appearing a single time and 15% to 20% taken by the ten largest. The sequence was obtained from a man between 18 and 29 years old who received the YFV17D yellow fever vaccine. The chain is built from TRBV6-5 and TRBJ2-7; 7 bases are shared with TRBD1. Sample: PBMCs, taken 15 days after the yellow fever booster vaccination. DNA for the CDR3: TGTGCCAGCAGCGGACAGGAGTCCTACGAGCAGTACTTC. Encoded protein: CASSGQESYEQYF.